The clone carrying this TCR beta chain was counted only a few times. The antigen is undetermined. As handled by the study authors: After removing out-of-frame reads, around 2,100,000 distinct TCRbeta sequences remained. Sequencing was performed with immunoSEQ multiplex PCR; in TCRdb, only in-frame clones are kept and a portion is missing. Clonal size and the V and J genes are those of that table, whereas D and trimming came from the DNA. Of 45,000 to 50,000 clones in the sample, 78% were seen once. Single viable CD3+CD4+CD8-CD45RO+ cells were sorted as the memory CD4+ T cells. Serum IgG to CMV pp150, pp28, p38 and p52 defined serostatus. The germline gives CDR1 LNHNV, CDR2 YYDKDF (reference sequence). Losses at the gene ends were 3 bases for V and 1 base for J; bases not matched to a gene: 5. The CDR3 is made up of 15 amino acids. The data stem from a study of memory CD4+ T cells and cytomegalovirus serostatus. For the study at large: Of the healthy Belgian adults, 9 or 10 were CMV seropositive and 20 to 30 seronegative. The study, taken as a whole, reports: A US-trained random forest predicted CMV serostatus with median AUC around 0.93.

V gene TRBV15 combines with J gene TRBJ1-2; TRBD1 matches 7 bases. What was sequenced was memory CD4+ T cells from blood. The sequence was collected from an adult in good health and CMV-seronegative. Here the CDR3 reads CATSSRRGYNYGYTF. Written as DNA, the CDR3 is TGTGCCACCAGCAGCCGCAGGGGGTATAACTATGGCTACACCTTC.